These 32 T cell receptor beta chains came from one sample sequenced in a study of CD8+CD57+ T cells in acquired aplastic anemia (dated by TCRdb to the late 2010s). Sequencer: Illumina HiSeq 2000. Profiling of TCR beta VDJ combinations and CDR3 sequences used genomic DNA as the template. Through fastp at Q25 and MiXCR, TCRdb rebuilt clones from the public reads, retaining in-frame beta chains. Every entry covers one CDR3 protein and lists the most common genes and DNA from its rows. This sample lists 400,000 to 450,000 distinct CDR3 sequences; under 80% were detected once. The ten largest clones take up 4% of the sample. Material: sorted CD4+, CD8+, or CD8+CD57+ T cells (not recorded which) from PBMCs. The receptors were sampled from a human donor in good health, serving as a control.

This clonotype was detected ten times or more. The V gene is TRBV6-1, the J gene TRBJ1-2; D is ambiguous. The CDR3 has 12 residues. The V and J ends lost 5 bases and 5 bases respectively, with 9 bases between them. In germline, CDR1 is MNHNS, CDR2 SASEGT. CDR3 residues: CASSRAEYGYTF. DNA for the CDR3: TGTGCCAGCAGTAGGGCAGAATATGGCTACACCTTC.

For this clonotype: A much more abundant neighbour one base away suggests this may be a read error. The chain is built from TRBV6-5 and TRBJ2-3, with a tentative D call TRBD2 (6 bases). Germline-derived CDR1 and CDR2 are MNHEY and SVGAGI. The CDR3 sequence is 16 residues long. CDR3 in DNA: TGTGCCACCAGTGTGATCCCGCGGGGCAGCACAGATACGCAGTATTTT. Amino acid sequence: CATSVIPRGSTDTQYF.

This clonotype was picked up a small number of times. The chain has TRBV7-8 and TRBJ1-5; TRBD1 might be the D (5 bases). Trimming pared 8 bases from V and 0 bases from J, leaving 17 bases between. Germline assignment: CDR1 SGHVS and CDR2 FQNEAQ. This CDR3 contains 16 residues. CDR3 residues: CASQGAGDGSNQPQHF. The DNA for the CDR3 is TGTGCCAGCCAAGGGGCGGGGGACGGTAGCAATCAGCCCCAGCATTTT. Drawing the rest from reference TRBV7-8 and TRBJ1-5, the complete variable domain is GAGVSQSPRYKVAKRGQDVALRCDPISGHVSLFWYQQALGQGPEFLTYFQNEAQLDKSGLPSDRFFAERPEGSVSTLKIQRTQQEDSAVYLCASQGAGDGSNQPQHFGDGTRLSIL.

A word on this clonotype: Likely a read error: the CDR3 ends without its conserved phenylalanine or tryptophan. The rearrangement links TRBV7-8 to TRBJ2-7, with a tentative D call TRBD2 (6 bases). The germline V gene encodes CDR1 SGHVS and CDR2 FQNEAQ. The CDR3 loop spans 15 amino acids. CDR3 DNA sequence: TGTGCCAGCAGCTCCCGCGGGGAACTGAACTACGGGCAGTACCTC. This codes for CASSSRGELNYGQYL.

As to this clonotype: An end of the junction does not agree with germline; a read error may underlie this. The CDR3 nucleotides read TGTGCTAGCAGCTTGAGAGGTAATTCGCCCTCCGAGTTT. Protein: CASSLRGNSPSEF. The rearrangement joins TRBV7-6 to TRBJ1-6; no clear D gene. Per the germline V gene, CDR1 is SGHVS and CDR2 is FNYEAQ. The CDR3 totals 13 residues.

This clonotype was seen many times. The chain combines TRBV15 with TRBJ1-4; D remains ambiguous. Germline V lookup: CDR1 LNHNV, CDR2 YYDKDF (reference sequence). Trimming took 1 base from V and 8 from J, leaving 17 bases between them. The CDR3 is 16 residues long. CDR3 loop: CATSRVGQTRTEKLFF. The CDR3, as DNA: TGTGCCACCAGCAGAGTTGGGCAAACTCGAACCGAAAAACTGTTTTTT.

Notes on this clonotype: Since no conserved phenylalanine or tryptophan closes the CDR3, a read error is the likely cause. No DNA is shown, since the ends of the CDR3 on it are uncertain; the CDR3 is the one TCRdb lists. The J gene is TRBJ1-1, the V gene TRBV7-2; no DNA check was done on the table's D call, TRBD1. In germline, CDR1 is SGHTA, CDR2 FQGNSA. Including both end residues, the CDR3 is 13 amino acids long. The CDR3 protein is CASSLGLQHNSPL.

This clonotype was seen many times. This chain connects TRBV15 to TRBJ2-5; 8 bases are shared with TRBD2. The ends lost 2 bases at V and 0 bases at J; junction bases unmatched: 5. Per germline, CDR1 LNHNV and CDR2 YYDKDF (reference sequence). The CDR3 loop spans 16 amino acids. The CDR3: CATSRSASGYQETQYF. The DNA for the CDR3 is TGTGCCACCAGCAGATCTGCTAGCGGGTACCAAGAGACCCAGTACTTC.

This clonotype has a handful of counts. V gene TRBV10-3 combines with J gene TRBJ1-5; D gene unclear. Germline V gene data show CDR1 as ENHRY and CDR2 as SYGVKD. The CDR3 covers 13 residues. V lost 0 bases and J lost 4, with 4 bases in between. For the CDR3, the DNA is TGTGCCATCAGTGAGTCGGAGAATCAGCCCCAGCATTTT. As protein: CAISESENQPQHF.

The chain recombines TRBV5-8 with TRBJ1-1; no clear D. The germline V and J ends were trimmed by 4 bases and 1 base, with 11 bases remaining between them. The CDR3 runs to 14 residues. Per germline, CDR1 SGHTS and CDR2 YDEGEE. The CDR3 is CASSIGGRNTEAFF. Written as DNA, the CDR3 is TGTGCCAGCAGCATTGGAGGCCGGAACACTGAAGCTTTCTTT.

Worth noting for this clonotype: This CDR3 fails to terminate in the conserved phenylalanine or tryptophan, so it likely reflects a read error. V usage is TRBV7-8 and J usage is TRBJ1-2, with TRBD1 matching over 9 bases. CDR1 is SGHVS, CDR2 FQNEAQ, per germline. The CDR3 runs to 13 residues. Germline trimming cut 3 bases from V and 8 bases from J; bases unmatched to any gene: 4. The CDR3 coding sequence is TGTGCCAGCAGCTTGGGACAGGGTGGAGGCTACACCGTC. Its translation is CASSLGQGGGYTV.

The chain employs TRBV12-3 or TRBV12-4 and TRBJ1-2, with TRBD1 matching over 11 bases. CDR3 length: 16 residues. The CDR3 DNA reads TGTGCTGGCAGCCCCCGAGGACAGGGGGCGAGGTATGGCTACACCTTC. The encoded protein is CAGSPRGQGARYGYTF.

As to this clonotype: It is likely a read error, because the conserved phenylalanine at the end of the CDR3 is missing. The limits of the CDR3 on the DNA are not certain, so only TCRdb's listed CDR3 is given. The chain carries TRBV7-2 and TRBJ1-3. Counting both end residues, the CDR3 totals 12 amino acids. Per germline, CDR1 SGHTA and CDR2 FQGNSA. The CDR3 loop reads CASSLSGNSRYV.

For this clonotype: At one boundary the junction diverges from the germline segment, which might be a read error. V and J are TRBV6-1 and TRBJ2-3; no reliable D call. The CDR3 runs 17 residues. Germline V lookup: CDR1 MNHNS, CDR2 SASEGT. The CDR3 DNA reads TGTGCCAGCAGGGAAGAACAGTTAGACCCTAGCACAGATACGCAGTATTTT. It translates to CASREEQLDPSTDTQYF.

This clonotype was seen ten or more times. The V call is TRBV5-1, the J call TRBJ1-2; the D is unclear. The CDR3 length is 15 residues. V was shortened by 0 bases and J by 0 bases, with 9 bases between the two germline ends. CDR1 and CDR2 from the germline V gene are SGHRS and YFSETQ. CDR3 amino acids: CASSLAMGANYGYTF. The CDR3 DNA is TGCGCCAGCAGCTTGGCTATGGGAGCTAACTATGGCTACACCTTC. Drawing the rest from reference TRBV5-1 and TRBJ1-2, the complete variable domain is KAGVTQTPRYLIKTRGQQVTLSCSPISGHRSVSWYQQTPGQGLQFLFEYFSETQRNKGNFPGRFSGRQFSNSRSEMNVSTLELGDSALYLCASSLAMGANYGYTFGSGTRLTVV.

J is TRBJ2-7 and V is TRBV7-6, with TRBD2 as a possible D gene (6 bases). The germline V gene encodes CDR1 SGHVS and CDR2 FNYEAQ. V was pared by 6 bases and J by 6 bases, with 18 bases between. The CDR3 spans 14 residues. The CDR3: CASRAGAGGFEQYF. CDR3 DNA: TGTGCCAGCAGGGCCGGGGCAGGAGGGTTCGAGCAGTACTTC.

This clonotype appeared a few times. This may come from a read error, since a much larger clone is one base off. The CDR3 region has the DNA TGTGCCAGCAGCTTAGAGGCTAGCGGGGGAGGAGATATGCAGTATTTT. Translated, it gives CASSLEASGGGDMQYF. J is TRBJ2-3 and V is TRBV12-3 or TRBV12-4; 10 bases line up with TRBD2. The CDR3 runs 16 residues.

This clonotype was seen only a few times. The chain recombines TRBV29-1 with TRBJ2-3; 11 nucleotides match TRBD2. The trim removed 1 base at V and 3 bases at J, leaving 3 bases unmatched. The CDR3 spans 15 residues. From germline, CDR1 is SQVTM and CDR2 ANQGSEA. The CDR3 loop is CSVEGASGGTDTQYF. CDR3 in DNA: TGCAGCGTTGAAGGAGCTAGCGGGGGGACAGATACGCAGTATTTT.

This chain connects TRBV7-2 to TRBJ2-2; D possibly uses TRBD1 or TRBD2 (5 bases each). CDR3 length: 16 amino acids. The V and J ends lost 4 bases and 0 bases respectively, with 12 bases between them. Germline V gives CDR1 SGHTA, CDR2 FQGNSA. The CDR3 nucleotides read TGTGCCAGCAGCTACCAGGGACCCGCGAACACCGGGGAGCTGTTTTTT. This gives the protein CASSYQGPANTGELFF.

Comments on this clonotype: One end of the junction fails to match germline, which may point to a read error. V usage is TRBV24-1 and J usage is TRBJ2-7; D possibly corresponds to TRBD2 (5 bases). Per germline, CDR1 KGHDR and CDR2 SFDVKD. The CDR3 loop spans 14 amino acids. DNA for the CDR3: TGTGCCAGCAGCCACCGCGATAGCGCCTACGAGCAGTATTTC. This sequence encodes CASSHRDSAYEQYF.

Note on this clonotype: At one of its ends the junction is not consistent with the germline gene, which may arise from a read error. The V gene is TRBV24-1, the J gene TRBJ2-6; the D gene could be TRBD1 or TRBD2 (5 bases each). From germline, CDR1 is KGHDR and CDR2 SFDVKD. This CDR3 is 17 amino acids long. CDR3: CATSDSASGSGTNEKLF. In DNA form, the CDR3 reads TGTGCCACCAGTGATTCGGCCTCAGGGAGCGGAACTAATGAAAAACTGTTT.

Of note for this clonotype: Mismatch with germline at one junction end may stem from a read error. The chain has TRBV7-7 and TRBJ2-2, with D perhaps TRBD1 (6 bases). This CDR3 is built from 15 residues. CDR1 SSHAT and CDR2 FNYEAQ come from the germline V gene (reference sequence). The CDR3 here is CASSSTGSNTGELFF. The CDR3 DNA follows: TGTGCTAGCAGCTCCACAGGGAGTAACACCGGGGAGCTGTTTTTT.

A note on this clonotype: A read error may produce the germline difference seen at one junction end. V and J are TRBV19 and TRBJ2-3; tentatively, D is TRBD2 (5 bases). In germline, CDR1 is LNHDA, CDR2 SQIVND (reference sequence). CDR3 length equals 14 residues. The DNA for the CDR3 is TGTGCCAGCAGTTACGCAACTAGGACCGCTAAAGCGTTTTTT. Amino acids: CASSYATRTAKAFF.

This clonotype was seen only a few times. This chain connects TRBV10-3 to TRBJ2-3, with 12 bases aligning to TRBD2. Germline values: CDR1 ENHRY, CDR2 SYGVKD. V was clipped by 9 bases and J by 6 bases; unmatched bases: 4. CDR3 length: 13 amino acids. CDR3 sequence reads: CAMRLAGEDTQYF. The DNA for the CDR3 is TGTGCCATGAGACTAGCGGGGGAGGATACGCAGTATTTT.

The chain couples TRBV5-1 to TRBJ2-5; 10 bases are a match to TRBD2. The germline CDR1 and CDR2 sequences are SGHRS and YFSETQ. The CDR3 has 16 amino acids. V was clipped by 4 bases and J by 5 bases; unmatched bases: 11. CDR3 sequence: CASSPLLAGKLETQYF. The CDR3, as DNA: TGCGCCAGCAGCCCCTTACTAGCGGGGAAGTTGGAGACCCAGTACTTC.

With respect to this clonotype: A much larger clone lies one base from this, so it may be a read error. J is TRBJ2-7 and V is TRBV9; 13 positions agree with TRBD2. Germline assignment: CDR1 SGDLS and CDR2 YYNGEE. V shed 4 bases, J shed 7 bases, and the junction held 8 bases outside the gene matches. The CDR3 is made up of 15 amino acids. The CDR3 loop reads CASSQGLAGIHEQYF. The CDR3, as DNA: TGTGCCAGCAGCCAGGGACTAGCGGGGATCCATGAGCAGTACTTC.

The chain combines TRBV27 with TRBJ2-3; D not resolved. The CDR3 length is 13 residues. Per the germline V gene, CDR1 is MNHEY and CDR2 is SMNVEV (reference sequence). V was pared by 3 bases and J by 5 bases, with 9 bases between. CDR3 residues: CASSFLGKDTQYF. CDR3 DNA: TGTGCCAGCAGTTTTTTAGGAAAAGATACGCAGTATTTT.

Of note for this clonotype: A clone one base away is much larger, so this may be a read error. CDR3 amino acids: CASDMEATNTEAFF. The CDR3 nucleotides are TGTGCCAGTGACATGGAGGCAACGAACACTGAAGCTTTCTTT. The J gene is TRBJ1-1, the V gene TRBV19, with D unclear. Germline-derived CDR1 and CDR2 are LNHDA and SQIVND (reference sequence). This CDR3 comprises 14 residues. The ends were cut back, 8 bases at V and 1 base at J, with 14 bases in the middle.

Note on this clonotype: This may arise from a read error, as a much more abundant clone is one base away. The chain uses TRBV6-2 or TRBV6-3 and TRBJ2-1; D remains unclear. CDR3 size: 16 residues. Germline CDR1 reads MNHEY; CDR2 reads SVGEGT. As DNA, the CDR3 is TGTGCCAGCAGTTACTCATCCTTTGGGTCCTACAATGAGCAGCTCTTC. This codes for CASSYSSFGSYNEQLF.

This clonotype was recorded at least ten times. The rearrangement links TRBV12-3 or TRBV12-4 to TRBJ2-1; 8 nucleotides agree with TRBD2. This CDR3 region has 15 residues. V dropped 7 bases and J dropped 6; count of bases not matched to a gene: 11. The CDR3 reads CASTPSGRRGNEQFF. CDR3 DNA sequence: TGTGCCAGCACCCCGAGCGGGAGAAGGGGCAATGAGCAGTTCTTC.

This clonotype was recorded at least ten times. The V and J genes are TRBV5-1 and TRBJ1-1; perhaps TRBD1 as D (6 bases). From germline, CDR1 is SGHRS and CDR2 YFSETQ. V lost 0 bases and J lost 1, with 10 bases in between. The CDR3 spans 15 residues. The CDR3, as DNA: TGCGCCAGCAGCTTGGGTGGGACATCGAACACTGAAGCTTTCTTT. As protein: CASSLGGTSNTEAFF.

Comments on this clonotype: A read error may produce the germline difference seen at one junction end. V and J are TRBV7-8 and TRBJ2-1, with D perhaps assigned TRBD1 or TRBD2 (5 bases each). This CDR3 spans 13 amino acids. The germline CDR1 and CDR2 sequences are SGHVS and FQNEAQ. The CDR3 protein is CASSISPGPKQPF. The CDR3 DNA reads TGTGCCAGTAGTATAAGTCCGGGGCCGAAGCAGCCCTTC.